This TCR beta chain was sequenced during a study of T cells in Graves' hyperthyroidism and ophthalmopathy. Germline CDR1 reads SGDLS; CDR2 reads YYNGEE. The CDR3 totals 18 residues. Trimming stripped 4 bases from V and 5 bases from J, with 25 bases between. Note on this clonotype: Antigen: not known.

Amplification targeted TCR beta CDR3 regions from RNA transcripts. First-round RT-PCR with HTBI primers amplified the TCR CDR3 region. From the multiplex PCR reads, TCRdb called clonotypes with MiXCR, one entry per CDR3 protein. The sample includes roughly 400,000 distinct CDR3 sequences, around an eighth of them seen just once. The study's findings and limits: Most thyroid clonotypes expanded above 0.001 were also detected in blood.

Sequenced: blood. The receptor was derived from a man aged 45-65 years with Graves' ophthalmopathy. The rearrangement uses TRBV9 and TRBJ1-5; D unclear. The CDR3 loop is CASSHQHLDLHSYQPQHF. As DNA, the CDR3 is TGTGCCAGCAGCCACCAACACTTGGACCTACACAGCTATCAGCCCCAGCATTTT.